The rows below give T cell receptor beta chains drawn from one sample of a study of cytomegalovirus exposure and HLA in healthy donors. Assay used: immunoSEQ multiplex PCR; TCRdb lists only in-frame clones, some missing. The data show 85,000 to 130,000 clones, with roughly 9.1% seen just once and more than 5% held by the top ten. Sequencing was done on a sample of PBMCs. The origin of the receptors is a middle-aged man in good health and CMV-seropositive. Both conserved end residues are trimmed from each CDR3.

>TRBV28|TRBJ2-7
ASSRVRASSSYEQY
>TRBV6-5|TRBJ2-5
ASSYSILAEQETQY
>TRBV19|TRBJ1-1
ASSITAGMNTEAF
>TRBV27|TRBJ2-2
ATSILGLATGELF
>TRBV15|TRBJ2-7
ATSRDMGARSYEQY
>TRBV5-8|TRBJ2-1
ASSSRLGAEQF
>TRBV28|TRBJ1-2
ASSFKEGYT
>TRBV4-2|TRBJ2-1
ASSQPFVGAGGFEQF
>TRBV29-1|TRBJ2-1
SVSSGGSSYNEQF
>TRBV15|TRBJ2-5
ATSGGANTQETQY
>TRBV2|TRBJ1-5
ASAGGGNQPQH
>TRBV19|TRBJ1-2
ASSTWDRAREYT
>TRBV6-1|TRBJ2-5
ASSEPPFDREWSLTQY
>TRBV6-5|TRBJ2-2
ASSYGQSTGELF
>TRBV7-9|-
ASSETSGWIEQY
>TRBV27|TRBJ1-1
ASMQGPLLNTEAF
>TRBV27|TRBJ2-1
ASSSTSGLTNEQF
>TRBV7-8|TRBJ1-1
ASSLGTLNTEAF
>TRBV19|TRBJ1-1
ASSHHSFSYTEAF
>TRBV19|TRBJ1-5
ASAQGIGPQH
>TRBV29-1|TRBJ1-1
SVEDPGLQAF
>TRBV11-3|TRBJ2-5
ASSQGTSGSETQY